One and the same sample provided the 2 T cell receptor beta chains below, sequenced in a study of early T cells in non-severe SARS-CoV-2 infection. MiXCR was run by TCRdb on the 5' RACE reads, yielding one entry per CDR3 protein. The table lists 25,000 or so distinct CDR3 sequences, 2.9% of them singletons, with approximately 0.72% in the top ten. Sequencing input: whole blood. Source of these receptors: an adult who was a healthcare worker with PCR-confirmed SARS-CoV-2 infection or an uninfected control (not recorded which).

This clonotype has a count of ten or more. The chain is built from TRBV7-8 and TRBJ1-6; D gene unclear. Trimming pared 10 bases from V and 3 bases from J, leaving 13 bases between. The CDR3 consists of 14 residues. Looked up from germline, CDR1 is SGHVS and CDR2 is FQNEAQ. CDR3: CATRAQNYNSPLHF. CDR3 bases: TGTGCCACCCGGGCCCAGAACTATAATTCACCCCTCCACTTT.

V and J are TRBV4-2 and TRBJ2-3, with 10 bases aligning to TRBD2. From germline, CDR1 is LGHNA and CDR2 YNFKEQ. V shed 0 bases, J shed 2 bases, and the junction held 5 bases outside the gene matches. This CDR3 spans 17 amino acids. This CDR3 reads CASSQETSGAPTDTQYF. The CDR3 DNA is TGTGCCAGCAGCCAAGAAACTAGCGGGGCCCCCACAGATACGCAGTATTTT.